This entry is about one TCR beta chain. Antigen: not known. This sample stems from a study of OX40 agonist ivuxolimab in advanced cancers. The wider study: Patients were treated with ivuxolimab, an agonistic anti-OX40 (CD134) antibody. About 40% of patients had received prior checkpoint inhibitor therapy. Study-wide results and limits: The specificity for antigen of the expanded peripheral T cells was not determined.

Prior autoimmune disease or systemic immunosuppression barred patients. Clones were sequenced by immunoSEQ multiplex PCR, and TCRdb holds only the in-frame ones, with some missing. The top ten hold 11% to 15% of the sample, which has 43,000 or so clones, approximately 90% seen once. The ends lost 8 bases at V and 5 bases at J; junction bases unmatched: 5. This CDR3 is 12 amino acids long. Germline V gene data show CDR1 as MDHEN and CDR2 as SYDVKM. This chain uses TRBV28 with TRBJ2-7; 8 bases are shared with TRBD1. This sample comprised CD4+ or CD8+ T cells sorted from blood, obtained in a trial of the OX40 agonist ivuxolimab. This receptor was identified in an adult with an advanced solid tumor such as melanoma, head and neck, liver or kidney cancer. DNA of the CDR3: TGTGCCAGCGGACAGGGAGTTGACGAGCAGTACTTC. It encodes CASGQGVDEQYF.